Described below is a single T cell receptor (beta chain) sequence and its context. Its antigen is as yet unknown. This sample stems from a study of OX40 agonist ivuxolimab in advanced cancers. Study results and caveats: At 0.1-3.0 mg/kg, partial responders had clonal expansion among the lowest observed.

Germline-derived CDR1 and CDR2 are SGHTA and FQGTGA. The CDR3 has 15 residues. Trimming shortened V by 8 bases and J by 5 bases, and 21 bases separated the two germline ends. Measured with immunoSEQ multiplex PCR; TCRdb has only the in-frame clones, and not every one. Of about 55,000 clones listed, 80% to 90% are singletons. The chain is built from TRBV7-3 and TRBJ2-5; D may correspond to TRBD1 or TRBD2 (7 bases each). Material: CD4+ or CD8+ T cells sorted from blood, obtained in a trial of the OX40 agonist ivuxolimab. The source is an adult with an advanced solid tumor such as melanoma, head and neck, liver or kidney cancer. The CDR3 here is CASSVGGGFGETQYF. CDR3 DNA: TGTGCCAGCTCCGTGGGAGGGGGCTTTGGGGAGACCCAGTACTTC. The whole variable domain, remainder taken from reference TRBV7-3 and TRBJ2-5, is GAGVSQTPSNKVTEKGKYVELRCDPISGHTALYWYRQSLGQGPEFLIYFQGTGAADDSGLPNDRFFAVRPEGSVSTLKIQRTERGDSAVYLCASSVGGGFGETQYFGPGTRLLVL.